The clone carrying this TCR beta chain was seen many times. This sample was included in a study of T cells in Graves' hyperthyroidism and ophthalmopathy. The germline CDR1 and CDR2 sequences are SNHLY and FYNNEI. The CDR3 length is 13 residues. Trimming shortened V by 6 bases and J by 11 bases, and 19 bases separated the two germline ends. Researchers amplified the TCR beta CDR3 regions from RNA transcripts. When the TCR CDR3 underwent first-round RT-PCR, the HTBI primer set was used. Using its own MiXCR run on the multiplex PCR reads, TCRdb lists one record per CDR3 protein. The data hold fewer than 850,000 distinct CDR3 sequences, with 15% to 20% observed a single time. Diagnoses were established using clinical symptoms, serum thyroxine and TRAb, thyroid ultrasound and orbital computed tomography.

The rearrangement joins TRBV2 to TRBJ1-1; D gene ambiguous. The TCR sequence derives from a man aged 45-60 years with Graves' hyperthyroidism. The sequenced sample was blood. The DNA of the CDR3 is TGTGCCAGCAGATTGAATCTCAGCTGGGTGGCTTTCTTT. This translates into CASRLNLSWVAFF.